This entry describes one TCR beta chain. Its specificity is unknown. The method was immunoSEQ multiplex PCR; TCRdb's version includes in-frame clones alone and lacks a portion of them. Of about 73,000 clones in the sample, 88% were seen once. This specimen belongs to a study of T cell responses to AZD1222 COVID-19 vaccine. Whole-study results and caveats: Two AZD1222 administrations were followed by greater Spike-specific TCR breadth and depth. Per reports, nearly half of all spike-specific TCRs target regions that are unmutated in variants. Donors in the cohort were predominantly white British and more often female, and clonal diversity was possibly underestimated. Seropositive status at baseline applied to only a handful of AZD1222 recipients.

The V and J ends lost 4 bases and 3 bases respectively, with 16 bases between them. The CDR3 is made up of 16 amino acids. Germline V gives CDR1 SGDLS, CDR2 YYNGEE. The chain employs TRBV9 and TRBJ2-2, with a weak D call TRBD1 (7 bases). This clonotype was obtained from an adult in good health. The sequenced sample was peripheral blood, obtained on day 0 of AZD1222 vaccination. The CDR3 spells CASSLQGRRDTGELFF. For the CDR3, the DNA is TGTGCCAGCAGCTTACAGGGGAGGAGAGACACCGGGGAGCTGTTTTTT.